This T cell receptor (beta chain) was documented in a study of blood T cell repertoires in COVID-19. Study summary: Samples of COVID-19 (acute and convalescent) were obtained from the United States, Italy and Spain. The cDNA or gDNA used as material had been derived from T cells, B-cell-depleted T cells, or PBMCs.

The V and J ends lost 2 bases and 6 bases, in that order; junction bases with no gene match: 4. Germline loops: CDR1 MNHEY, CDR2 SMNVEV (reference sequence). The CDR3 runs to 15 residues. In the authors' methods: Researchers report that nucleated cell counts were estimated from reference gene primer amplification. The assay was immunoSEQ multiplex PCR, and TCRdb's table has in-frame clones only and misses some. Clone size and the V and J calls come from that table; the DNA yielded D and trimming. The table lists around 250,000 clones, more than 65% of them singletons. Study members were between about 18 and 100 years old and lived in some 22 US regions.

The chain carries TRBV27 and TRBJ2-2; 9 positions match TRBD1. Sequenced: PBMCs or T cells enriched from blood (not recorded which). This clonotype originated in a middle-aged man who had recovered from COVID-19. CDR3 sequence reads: CASSLRTGAAGELFF. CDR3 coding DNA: TGTGCCAGCAGTTTACGGACAGGGGCGGCCGGGGAGCTGTTTTTT.